The rows below give T cell receptor beta chains drawn from one sample of a study of shared clonotypes between healthy human individuals. The table came from immunoSEQ multiplex PCR; TCRdb's copy has only in-frame clones and leaves some out. The sample yields about 990,000 clones, more than 75% seen once. The specimen sequenced was memory CD4+ T cells from PBMCs. The receptors come from a man aged 18 to 35 in good health. Some clones in this sample may be carry-over from other donors' samples. Each CDR3 is given with its conserved first and last residue. The order of the fields is V gene, clone size, CDR3 protein. The size entry is marked missing in some rows and otherwise reads once, few, many or a size class.

>TRBV30|-
CAWSGDLNTEAFF
>TRBV18|once
CASSPPQSGSYNEQFF
>TRBV7-9|-
CASSFSGLTGELFF
>TRBV6-1|-
CATNTGYNEQFF
>TRBV5-1|-
CASSLALGFDEQFF
>TRBV19|-
CASSKRGRDQPQHF
>TRBV6-1|-
CASSWTVFSGNTIYF
>TRBV28|-
CASSLQGRDEQYF
>TRBV18|-
CASSPEGAGMNTEAFF
>TRBV5-5|-
CASSSTGTNEKLFF
>TRBV7-9|-
CASSLGAAAETQYF
>TRBV18|-
CASSPTYAGESEQYF
>TRBV7-9|-
CASSLSGGLETQYF
>TRBV5-6|few
CASSFQGSHEQYF
>TRBV10-3|-
CAISSTGNQETQYF
>TRBV7-2|-
CASNRLAGGLAQETQYF
>TRBV30|few
CAWSQGGTGTEAFF
>TRBV2|-
CASRYTSGSYNEQFF
>TRBV5-1|-
CASSPGLAESYNEQFF
>TRBV9|-
CASSPTRENEQYF
>TRBV4-1|once
CASSQEWGQKRFYGYTF
>TRBV5-4|-
CASSPGSETRQAFF
>TRBV29-1|-
CSVGTELYEQYF
>TRBV7-2|many
CASIPFPGMVGRTEAFF
>TRBV18|few
CASSPPTSGRGYEQYF
>TRBV4-3|once
CASSQNAQVNEKLFF
>TRBV6-5|-
CASSYQWTIGEQYF
>TRBV7-2|-
CASSIRQDSQPQHF
>TRBV29-1|-
CSVDVSTGELFF
>TRBV5-1|-
CASKGEPGAYGNTIYF
>TRBV18|-
CASSPSGVGGGQNIQYF
>TRBV28|-
CAIQRGAETQYF
>TRBV19|many
CASPRGGITEAFF
>TRBV29-1|-
CSDEETQYF
>TRBV6-6|-
CASIIRLFTGELFF
>TRBV5-4|-
CASSPGTRETQYF
>TRBV4-1|-
CASSQDWRDTQYF
>TRBV5-1|once
CASSTGTSGAYEQYF
>TRBV18|-
CASSPNYGGTISGNTIYF
>TRBV5-1|-
CASSLAPITGELFF
>TRBV28|once
CASRPGGERADTQYF
>TRBV6-5|-
CASGPRAGGDYGYTF
>TRBV2|-
CASSVGGSNTGELFF
>TRBV28|-
CASSLGGLRNPHF
>TRBV28|-
CASSLPLWGSGETQYF
>TRBV7-2|-
CASSAGGGEVWNEQFF
>TRBV2|-
CASSLGSGSGSHEQYF
>TRBV15|-
CATSRQNSGLRNEQFF
>TRBV14|-
CASSRRKLAGVPYEQYF
>TRBV4-3|once
CASSPSGSSYNEQFF
>TRBV29-1|-
CSVVSVGGPRTGELFF
>TRBV9|-
CASSLAAGNEKLFF
>TRBV10-3|once
CAISGLAGESYNEQFF